The 11 T cell receptor beta chains below all came from one sample that was sequenced in a study of blood T cells in healthy people across ages. The authors ran a second PCR of 7 to 11 cycles using a sample-barcoded 5' primer and a J-beta primer mix. TCRdb ran MiXCR on the 5' RACE reads and lists one entry per CDR3 protein. Among about 750,000 distinct CDR3 sequences listed, 50% to 65% were seen once. Material: blood. The origin of the receptors is a man at least 80 years old in good health.

This clonotype was counted a few times. The gene calls are TRBV29-1 and TRBJ2-3; a possible D gene is TRBD1 (5 bases). Germline CDR1 SQVTM, CDR2 ANQGSEA. The CDR3 length is 13 residues. V dropped 5 bases and J dropped 4 bases, with 13 bases sitting between them. CDR3 bases: TGCAGCGTTCGGACAACCAGGGCAGATACGCAGTATTTT. Translating it yields CSVRTTRADTQYF.

The table lists this clonotype with a count of one. The chain is built from TRBV20-1 and TRBJ2-1, with unresolved D. There are 12 residues in the CDR3. The germline V gene has CDR1 DFQATT and CDR2 SNEGSKA (reference sequence). Deletions cut 6 bases from V and 8 bases from J, with 14 bases between. CDR3 sequence reads: CSAGFYTDEQFF. The CDR3, as DNA: TGCAGTGCGGGATTCTACACCGATGAGCAGTTCTTC.

This clonotype showed up just a few times. The V call is TRBV5-1, the J call TRBJ2-1; 9 bases fit TRBD2. The CDR3 length is 18 residues. V shed 2 bases, J shed 0 bases, and the junction held 9 bases outside the gene matches. The V gene's germline CDR1 is SGHRS and CDR2 YFSETQ. CDR3 amino acids: CASSFLGSGRPSYNEQFF. In DNA, the CDR3 is TGCGCCAGCAGCTTCCTGGGTAGCGGGAGACCCTCCTACAATGAGCAGTTCTTC.

The gene calls are TRBV7-9 and TRBJ2-7, with 8 positions matching TRBD2. There are 16 residues in the CDR3. Trimming at V came to 5 bases and at J to 2 bases, leaving 11 bases not matched to a gene. Germline CDR1 is SEHNR and CDR2 is FQNEAQ (reference sequence). CDR3: CASSPLAGSNPYEQYF. For the CDR3, the DNA is TGTGCCAGCAGCCCGTTAGCGGGGAGTAACCCCTACGAGCAGTACTTC.

The rearrangement joins TRBV27 to TRBJ1-5; no reliable D call. Germline V gene sequence: CDR1 MNHEY, CDR2 SMNVEV (reference sequence). Trimming stripped 0 bases from V and 2 bases from J, with 8 bases between. CDR3 size: 15 residues. CDR3 DNA sequence: TGTGCCAGCAGTTTATCGCGGGTAGGCAATCAGCCCCAGCATTTT. Its protein is CASSLSRVGNQPQHF.

This clonotype was picked up a small number of times. J is TRBJ2-1 and V is TRBV6-6; TRBD1 matches 7 bases. V lost 5 bases and J lost 4; bases outside the gene matches: 11. The length of the CDR3 is 16 residues. Germline-derived CDR1 and CDR2 are MNHNY and SVGAGI (reference sequence). As DNA, the CDR3 is TGTGCCAGCAGTCCCCCCGGACAGGTCATGTACAATGAGCAGTTCTTC. Protein sequence: CASSPPGQVMYNEQFF.

The J gene is TRBJ2-7, the V gene TRBV2; D not certain. V was pared by 6 bases and J by 4 bases, with 4 bases between. This CDR3 contains 10 residues. In germline, CDR1 is SNHLY, CDR2 FYNNEI. The CDR3 sequence is CASRLYEQYF. In nucleotides, the CDR3 is TGTGCCAGCAGACTTTACGAGCAGTACTTC.

The genes are TRBV7-9 and TRBJ2-2, with 7 bases lining up with TRBD2. The CDR3 is made up of 14 amino acids. Germline V gene data show CDR1 as SEHNR and CDR2 as FQNEAQ (reference sequence). The junction had 4 bases not matched to a gene; V was cut back by 8 bases and J by 1 base. In DNA form, the CDR3 reads TGTGCCAGCCTGGGGGGGGTGAACACCGGGGAGCTGTTTTTT. This encodes CASLGGVNTGELFF.

The J gene is TRBJ2-5, the V gene TRBV5-5; TRBD1 is a possible D gene (6 bases). V lost 1 base and J lost 4, with 14 bases in between. The CDR3 covers 15 residues. Germline V gene data show CDR1 as SGHKS and CDR2 as YYEKEE (reference sequence). DNA for the CDR3: TGTGCCAGCAGCTTGTGGGACACCCGGGGAGAGACCCAGTACTTC. It encodes CASSLWDTRGETQYF.

The rearrangement joins TRBV29-1 to TRBJ2-7, with 12 bases matching TRBD1. With V trimmed by 6 bases and J by 5 bases, 14 bases remained unmatched. In germline, CDR1 is SQVTM, CDR2 ANQGSEA. CDR3 size: 16 residues. The DNA of the CDR3 is TGCAGCGTGGTCCGGGACAGGGGGCGCGGGGCGAACGAGCAGTACTTC. It is translated as CSVVRDRGRGANEQYF.

This clonotype appeared a few times. V gene TRBV10-3 combines with J gene TRBJ1-5; maybe TRBD1 (5 bases). The CDR3 is made up of 15 amino acids. In germline, CDR1 is ENHRY, CDR2 SYGVKD. Trimming removed 2 bases at V and 2 bases at J, with 10 bases between. The CDR3 DNA is TGTGCCATCAGTGAGGAAAGGGACGGCAATCAGCCCCAGCATTTT. This sequence encodes CAISEERDGNQPQHF.